This entry concerns a single T cell receptor beta chain. The sample belongs to a study of blood T cell repertoires in COVID-19. TCRdb keeps only in-frame clones here, not all; method: immunoSEQ multiplex PCR. Of 410,000 or so clones in the sample, roughly 90% were seen once. In germline, CDR1 is MGHDK, CDR2 SYGVNS. Germline trimming cut 2 bases from V and 8 bases from J; bases unmatched to any gene: 2. CDR3 length equals 12 residues. The receptor was isolated from a woman aged 25-40 years with active or convalescent COVID-19. Material for sequencing was peripheral blood. The rearrangement links TRBV25-1 to TRBJ1-1, with 7 bases aligning to TRBD1. This CDR3 is CASSELGQEAFF. The CDR3 region has the DNA TGTGCCAGCAGTGAACTGGGACAGGAAGCTTTCTTT.